The clone carrying this TCR beta chain has just a few counts. Antigen: not known. The entry originates in a study of CD8 T cells in ankylosing spondylitis. V gave up 4 bases and J gave up 2 bases, with 11 bases separating them. The CDR3 extends over 14 amino acids. Germline CDR1 reads MNHEY; CDR2 reads SVGAGI. Scientists made TCR beta libraries using quantitative 5'-RACE with molecular barcodes. Each CDR3 protein is one row after TCRdb ran MiXCR on the 5' RACE reads. This sample has about 500,000 distinct CDR3 sequences, with 9.5% to 15% found just once. Study outcomes and limitations: Seemingly characteristic of ankylosing spondylitis blood was a TCR beta motif consisting of 7 or 8 highly homologous variants. With a CD8+ phenotype, disease-linked clones were relatively rare in peripheral blood. Reactive arthritis synovial fluid and blood were previously reported to contain some motif variants. The study looked at matched synovial fluid samples from ankylosing spondylitis patients. Disease-linked clones were reported to be significantly enriched there.

The chain uses TRBV6-5 and TRBJ1-1; no clear D gene. The sample taken for sequencing was blood, either unsorted or a sorted T cell fraction (not recorded which). This TCR was recovered from a male donor with ankylosing spondylitis. CDR3 loop: CASSSARGNTEAFF. In DNA form, the CDR3 reads TGTGCCAGCAGTTCAGCCAGAGGAAACACTGAAGCTTTCTTT.